Listed below are T cell receptor beta chains from one sample, sequenced in a study of blood T cell repertoires in COVID-19. Here immunoSEQ multiplex PCR was the method, and the copy in TCRdb shows in-frame clones only, minus some. Of 60,000 to 65,000 clones in the sample, roughly 75% were seen once. Sequenced sample: peripheral blood. The receptor source for this set is a man in his fifties or sixties with COVID-19, enrolled during active disease. Each CDR3 is given with its conserved first and last residue. A D gene is named only where the DNA matches it firmly. Clone size is given for some rows only: seen once, a few or many times, or a class if the clone is expanded.

>TRBV2|-|TRBJ2-2|-
TGTGCCAGCACCCGCGACAGGAACACCGGGGAGCTGTTTTTT
CASTRDRNTGELFF
>TRBV11-3|TRBD2|TRBJ2-1|-
TGTGCCAGCAGCTTAAGTCGCTCGAGCGGGATTCCGTTCTTC
CASSLSRSSGIPFF
>TRBV19|TRBD2|TRBJ2-1|-
TGTGCCAGTAGTATTTCTGCCAGGACTAGCGGGAGCTTCAATGAGCAGTTCTTC
CASSISARTSGSFNEQFF
>TRBV4-1|-|TRBJ1-1|once
TGCGCCAGCAGGAAACAGGGTAGGGGTGAAGCTTTCTTT
CASRKQGRGEAFF
>TRBV9|-|TRBJ2-3|-
TGTGCCAGCAGCCCACAAGTTGCAGATACGCAGTATTTT
CASSPQVADTQYF
>TRBV6-5|TRBD1|TRBJ1-5|-
TGTGCCAGCCATAAGGGACAGGCAAGCAATCAGCCCCAGCATTTT
CASHKGQASNQPQHF
>TRBV6-5|TRBD1|TRBJ1-2|-
TGTGCCAGCGGGGACAGGGGAAACTATGGCTACACCTTC
CASGDRGNYGYTF
>TRBV9|-|TRBJ2-2|-
TGTGCCAGCAGCCGCTATGACGGGGAGCTGTTTTTT
CASSRYDGELFF
>TRBV11-2|TRBD2|TRBJ2-3|-
TGTGCCAGCAGTTTTAGCGGGGGAACAGGAGATACGCAGTATTTT
CASSFSGGTGDTQYF
>TRBV5-5|TRBD2|TRBJ2-5|-
TGTGCCAGCAGCTTGCGGGGCGCTAGCGGGGGGGCGCACCAAGAGACCCAGTACTTC
CASSLRGASGGAHQETQYF
>TRBV2|-|TRBJ2-3|-
TGTGCCAGCCACCTAGGTAGCACAGATACGCAGTATTTT
CASHLGSTDTQYF
>TRBV6-4|-|TRBJ2-7|few
TGTGCCAGCAGTGACGACACTGGGCTCGACGAGCAGTACTTC
CASSDDTGLDEQYF
>TRBV5-5|-|TRBJ2-1|-
TGTGCCAGCAGCGCTTCAGAACTAACGCAGTTCTTC
CASSASELTQFF
>TRBV19|TRBD2|TRBJ2-7|-
TGTGCCAGTTCCACCGGGACTATTCCCTACGAGCAGTACTTC
CASSTGTIPYEQYF
>TRBV12-5|-|TRBJ1-4|-
TGTGCTAGTGGTTTGGCATCGACAGCTCTTGGGGCTAATGAAAAACTGTTTTTT
CASGLASTALGANEKLFF
>TRBV5-1|TRBD2|TRBJ2-2|-
TGCGCCAGCAGCATAAGGACTAGCGGGAACACCGGGGAGCTGTTTTTT
CASSIRTSGNTGELFF
>TRBV12-3/TRBV12-4|-|TRBJ2-5|-
TGTGCCAGCAGTCCTCAGAGGGAGACCCAGTACTTC
CASSPQRETQYF
>TRBV9|TRBD1|TRBJ2-7|-
TGTGCCAGCAGCGCCCGGGACAGGGATTCCTACGAGCAGTACTTC
CASSARDRDSYEQYF
>TRBV5-1|-|TRBJ2-7|-
TGCGCCAGCAGCTTGCAGGGATCCACCTACGAGCAGTACTTC
CASSLQGSTYEQYF
>TRBV19|TRBD2|TRBJ2-3|few
TGTGCCAGTAGTAGCGGTGGGAGGGCAGATACGCAGTATTTT
CASSSGGRADTQYF
>TRBV10-2|TRBD2|TRBJ2-2|-
TGCGCCAGCGGCGGACTAGCGGGAGGGAACACCGGGGAGCTGTTTTTT
CASGGLAGGNTGELFF
>TRBV7-2|-|TRBJ2-3|-
TGTGCCAGCAGCCCCCGGGGTGTCAGCACAGATACGCAGTATTTT
CASSPRGVSTDTQYF
>TRBV7-7|TRBD1|TRBJ2-5|-
TGTGCCAGCAGCCCGGACAGGGCCGAGACCCAGTACTTC
CASSPDRAETQYF
>TRBV28|-|TRBJ2-2|-
TGTGCCAGCAGTTTCCCAGCGGCCGGGGGGGAGCTGTTTTTT
CASSFPAAGGELFF
>TRBV18|-|TRBJ1-4|-
TGTGCCAGCTCACCAGCAGACGGGGGTGAAAAACTGTTTTTT
CASSPADGGEKLFF
>TRBV11-2|TRBD1|TRBJ2-7|-
TGTGCCAGCAGCTTTGTACCCGGGACAGAGCGGGAGCAGTACTTC
CASSFVPGTEREQYF
>TRBV5-5|-|TRBJ2-5|-
TGTGCCAGCAGCTTGGCCGACAGACCAGAGACCCAGTACTTC
CASSLADRPETQYF
>TRBV3-1/TRBV3-2|-|TRBJ1-3|once
TGTGCCAGCAGCCAAGTTTACGGGGCTGGAAACACCATATATTTT
CASSQVYGAGNTIYF
>TRBV10-3|-|TRBJ1-1|-
TGTGCCATCAGTGAGTCAGTCTCAGGGCGCACTGAAGCTTTCTTT
CAISESVSGRTEAFF
>TRBV5-1|TRBD2|TRBJ2-5|-
TGCGCCAGCAGCGTGGGACTAGCGGGAGGTAGCGAGACCCAGTACTTC
CASSVGLAGGSETQYF
>TRBV15|-|TRBJ1-5|-
TGTGCCACCAGCAGAGATCTTGCGGAGGGCAATCAGCCCCAGCATTTT
CATSRDLAEGNQPQHF
>TRBV11-2|TRBD2|TRBJ2-5|-
TGTGCCAGCAGCTTAGGAGTAGCGGGGGGTGGGGAGACCCAGTACTTC
CASSLGVAGGGETQYF
>TRBV3-1/TRBV3-2|-|TRBJ1-3|few
TGTGCCAGCAGCCAAGTGATCGCAGATGGAAACACCATATATTTT
CASSQVIADGNTIYF
>TRBV28|TRBD1|TRBJ1-3|-
TGTGCCAGCAGTCTAACAGGGGGCCGGTCTGGAAACACCATATATTTT
CASSLTGGRSGNTIYF
>TRBV2|-|TRBJ2-5|-
TGTGCCAGCAGTGAACGAGCCGGTGGGCGAGAGACCCAGTACTTC
CASSERAGGRETQYF
>TRBV11-3|TRBD1|TRBJ2-1|-
TGTGCCAGCAGCTTAGGGCAGGGGGCCTACAATGAGCAGTTCTTC
CASSLGQGAYNEQFF
>TRBV7-7|-|TRBJ2-5|-
TGTGCCAGCAGCCCCGGGACAACCGAGCGGACCCAGTACTTC
CASSPGTTERTQYF
>TRBV18|TRBD2|TRBJ2-1|-
TGTGCCAGCTCACCACTAGCGGGAGGTGGGAATGAGCAGTTCTTC
CASSPLAGGGNEQFF
>TRBV19|TRBD1|TRBJ1-5|-
TGTGCCAGTAGTATCCAGGGGGACAATCAGCCCCAGCATTTT
CASSIQGDNQPQHF
>TRBV19|TRBD2|TRBJ2-7|-
TGTGCCAGTAGTAGACTAGCGGGAGACGAGCAGTACTTC
CASSRLAGDEQYF
>TRBV11-2|TRBD1|TRBJ1-4|-
TGTGCCAGCAGCTTCCGACAGGGGGGAGAAAAACTGTTTTTT
CASSFRQGGEKLFF
>TRBV5-6|-|TRBJ2-3|-
TGTGCCAGCAGCTTGGGGGGCGAGGCGCAGTATTTT
CASSLGGEAQYF
>TRBV19|TRBD1|TRBJ1-2|once
TGTGCCAGTAATCACCGGACAGGGAGGTATGGCTACACCTTC
CASNHRTGRYGYTF
>TRBV5-1|TRBD1|TRBJ2-5|-
TGCGCCAGCAGCTTACACAGGGGAGAGACCCAGTACTTC
CASSLHRGETQYF
>TRBV2|-|TRBJ1-1|-
TGTGCCAGCATCTACAGGGATATGAACACTGAAGCTTTCTTT
CASIYRDMNTEAFF
>TRBV20-1|-|TRBJ2-7|-
TGCAGTGCTAGTACAGGGAGCTCCTACGAGCAGTACTTC
CSASTGSSYEQYF
>TRBV11-2|TRBD2|TRBJ2-3|-
TGTGCCAGCAGCTTACAACCAGCGGGAGCTACAGATACGCAGTATTTT
CASSLQPAGATDTQYF
>TRBV27|-|TRBJ2-2|-
TGTGCCAGCAGTTTTGGAGCGAACACCGGGGAGCTGTTTTTT
CASSFGANTGELFF
>TRBV27|TRBD2|TRBJ2-1|-
TGTGCCAGCACACTAGCGGGAGGGTCGGATGAGCAGTTCTTC
CASTLAGGSDEQFF
>TRBV10-3|TRBD2|TRBJ2-1|-
TGTGCCATCAAGACTGATGGTCGGGGGGGGGCCCCGCAGTTCTTC
CAIKTDGRGGAPQFF
>TRBV5-5|-|TRBJ1-2|-
TGTGCCAGCAGCTTGGACGGGGGGAGAAGAGGCTACACCTTC
CASSLDGGRRGYTF
>TRBV12-3/TRBV12-4|TRBD1|TRBJ1-1|-
TGTGCCAGCAGACAGGGGGCGAACACTGAAGCTTTCTTT
CASRQGANTEAFF
>TRBV11-3|TRBD1|TRBJ2-2|-
TGTGCCAGCAGCTCCGGGACAGGGAGCACCGGGGAGCTGTTTTTT
CASSSGTGSTGELFF
>TRBV13|-|TRBJ1-5|-
TGTGCCAGCAGCTGGGGTAGGGGTGATCAGCCCCAGCATTTT
CASSWGRGDQPQHF
>TRBV30|TRBD2|TRBJ2-3|-
TGTGCCTGGAGTAGGACGACTAGCGGAGTAAGCACAGATACGCAGTATTTT
CAWSRTTSGVSTDTQYF
>TRBV6-1|-|TRBJ2-1|-
TGTGCCAGCAGTGAAGGGAGCCCGCTCCTTACGGTCTTC
CASSEGSPLLTVF
>TRBV27|-|TRBJ2-2|-
TGTGCCAGCAGTTTCAGGATCGCGAACACCGGGGAGCTGTTTTTT
CASSFRIANTGELFF
>TRBV4-1|TRBD2|TRBJ2-3|-
TGCGCCAGCAGCCCCGGGGGTAGCGGGGGGGCGGATACGCAGTATTTT
CASSPGGSGGADTQYF
>TRBV11-2|TRBD1|TRBJ1-2|-
TGTGCCAGCAGCTCCTTGGGACAGTCAATCTATGGCTACACCTTC
CASSSLGQSIYGYTF